This is a list of T cell receptor beta chains from one sample in a study of T-cell reconstitution after alpha-beta-depleted transplantation in children. Each CDR3 protein is one row after TCRdb ran MiXCR on the PCR reads. The repertoire consists of around 960,000 distinct CDR3 sequences, with roughly 29% occurring once and the leading ten covering approximately 30%. The specimen comprised PBMCs, mostly from graft donor cells, sampled 360 days after TCRalphabeta/CD19-depleted stem cell transplant. These receptors were taken from a boy in the first two years of life who had a stem cell transplant for SCID, so the T cells may come from the graft donor. The CDR3 runs from the conserved cysteine through the conserved F or W. The D gene is left open where the match is weak. Part of the rows lack a size; the others show once, few, many or a class for expanded clones.

.,few,TRBV12-3/TRBV12-4,TRBJ2-5,TGTGCCAGCAGTTTCGGGGTAAACCAAGAGACCCAGTACTTC,CASSFGVNQETQYF
.,few,TRBV29-1,TRBJ2-5,TGCAGCGGAAGGACGGTGCGAGAGACCCAGTACTTC,CSGRTVRETQYF
.,few,TRBV5-1,TRBJ2-7,TGCGCCAGCAGCTTGGCCACGGGTCCCCTGGACGAGCAGTACTTC,CASSLATGPLDEQYF
.,few,TRBV15,TRBJ2-3,TGTGCCACCAGCAGTGGACCCGGGGCAGGGGGCACAGATACGCAGTATTTT,CATSSGPGAGGTDTQYF
TRBD2,.,TRBV20-1,TRBJ2-3,TGCAGTGCTATCGGACTAGCGGGGCGCACAGATACGCAGTATTTT,CSAIGLAGRTDTQYF
TRBD1,.,TRBV10-3,TRBJ2-3,TGTGCCATCAGTGACCTCCGGGACAGGCCCACAGATACGCAGTATTTT,CAISDLRDRPTDTQYF
.,few,TRBV15,TRBJ1-3,TGTGCCACCAGCAGTGGCCTCGGGGTCACTGGAAACACCATATATTTT,CATSSGLGVTGNTIYF
.,.,TRBV12-3/TRBV12-4,TRBJ2-1,TGTGCCAGCAGTTTACGGGGAGTCGGGAACAATGAGCAGTTCTTC,CASSLRGVGNNEQFF
.,few,TRBV7-9,TRBJ2-7,TGTGCCAGCAGCTTAGACAGGGAAGGGCAGTACTTC,CASSLDREGQYF
.,.,TRBV7-2,TRBJ2-3,TGTGCCAGCAGCTTTGGATTGGGGGATACGCAGTATTTT,CASSFGLGDTQYF
.,few,TRBV29-1,TRBJ1-2,TGCAGCGTGGGGACTCAGTTCTATGGCTACACCTTC,CSVGTQFYGYTF
.,.,TRBV27,TRBJ2-5,TGTGCCAGCAGTTTAAACGGACGGGGGCCTCAAGAGACCCAGTACTTC,CASSLNGRGPQETQYF
.,few,TRBV6-5,TRBJ2-7,TGTGCCAGCAGTTACTCGGACCGCTACTACGAGCAGTACTTC,CASSYSDRYYEQYF
TRBD2,many,TRBV5-5,TRBJ2-1,TGTGCCAGCAGCTTTCTGGGCGGGAGCTCCTACAATGAGCAGTTCTTC,CASSFLGGSSYNEQFF
.,.,TRBV12-3/TRBV12-4,TRBJ1-1,TGTGCCAGCAGTTTAATGAGGGTCCTAGGAGGGAACACTGAAGCTTTCTTT,CASSLMRVLGGNTEAFF
.,.,TRBV6-2/TRBV6-3,TRBJ2-1,TGTGCCAGCAGTTACGACGGGGACAATGAGCAGTTCTTC,CASSYDGDNEQFF
TRBD1,few,TRBV20-1,TRBJ2-7,TGCAGTGCTAGAGATCGGAGGCGGACAGGGGGAACCCAAGCCACGTACTTC,CSARDRRRTGGTQATYF
.,.,TRBV4-2,TRBJ2-7,TGTGCCAGCAGCCAAGGTCCCGGCAGACCCTACGAGCAGTACTTC,CASSQGPGRPYEQYF
.,few,TRBV20-1,TRBJ2-3,TGCAGTGCCCCCTCCGGCCACCGGCGAGATACGCAGTATTTT,CSAPSGHRRDTQYF
.,few,TRBV12-3/TRBV12-4,TRBJ1-5,TGTGCCAGCAGCCCTCGACAGGGCAATCAGCCCCAGCATTTT,CASSPRQGNQPQHF
TRBD1,few,TRBV12-3/TRBV12-4,TRBJ2-7,TGTGCCAGCAGTTTAGTTCTTACCGGGACAGGGGGCTACGAGCAGTACTTC,CASSLVLTGTGGYEQYF
TRBD2,.,TRBV10-3,TRBJ2-1,TGTGCCATCGGTCGACTAGCGGGGGCTTCCTACAATGAGCAGTTCTTC,CAIGRLAGASYNEQFF
.,.,TRBV30,TRBJ2-7,TGTGCCTGGAGGTCCTACAGGGCGCAGTACTTC,CAWRSYRAQYF
.,.,TRBV9,TRBJ1-2,TGTGCCAGCAGCCCGGGTAGCGGCGACGATGGCTACACCTTC,CASSPGSGDDGYTF
.,few,TRBV21-1,TRBJ2-7,TGTGCCAGCAGCATCGGTCCCCAGGCCCCCTACGAGCAGTACTTC,CASSIGPQAPYEQYF
.,few,TRBV7-9,TRBJ2-3,TGTGCCAGCAGCCTTAACCTGGGGGCACATACGCAGTATTTT,CASSLNLGAHTQYF
TRBD2,.,TRBV4-1,TRBJ2-5,TGCGCCAGCAGCCTTTCGACTAGCGGGGGGGCCGGGATCCAGTACTTC,CASSLSTSGGAGIQYF
TRBD1,many,TRBV18,TRBJ2-7,TGTGCCAGCTCACCGACAGGGGGGAGCTCCTACGAGCAGTACTTC,CASSPTGGSSYEQYF
.,.,TRBV4-2,TRBJ2-5,TGTGCCAGCAGCCAGTTCAGGGGAAAGCAAGAGACCCAGTACTTC,CASSQFRGKQETQYF
TRBD1,.,TRBV5-6,TRBJ1-1,TGTGCCAGCAGCTTGGAGGGGGCGGTTGAAGCTTTCTTT,CASSLEGAVEAFF
.,few,TRBV28,TRBJ2-7,TGTGCCAGCAGGACGGACTACGAGCAGTACTTC,CASRTDYEQYF
.,few,TRBV12-3/TRBV12-4,TRBJ2-5,TGTGCGACCGGGGAGCAAGAGACCCAGTACTTC,CATGEQETQYF
TRBD2,.,TRBV12-3/TRBV12-4,TRBJ2-3,TGTGCCAGCAGCCCTCGTGGGAGCGGGGGCTACACAGATACGCAGTATTTT,CASSPRGSGGYTDTQYF
.,.,TRBV3-1,TRBJ2-7,TGTGCCAGCCGGGGGATGGGGCGGGGAGCCTACGAGCAGTACTTC,CASRGMGRGAYEQYF
.,many,TRBV6-6,TRBJ2-3,TGTGCCAGCAGCCCCGTGGGCGATACGCAGTATTTT,CASSPVGDTQYF
TRBD2,few,TRBV28,TRBJ2-5,TGTGCCAGCAGCCGGCCGGGACTACTGAAAGAGACCCAGTACTTC,CASSRPGLLKETQYF
TRBD1,.,TRBV6-5,TRBJ2-7,TGTGCCAGCAGTTACGCTTCCGGGACAGGTCGTAACGAGCAGTACTTC,CASSYASGTGRNEQYF
.,few,TRBV9,TRBJ2-7,TGTGCCAGCAGCCCCCACGGGTCCATAGCCGAGCAGTACTTC,CASSPHGSIAEQYF
TRBD1,few,TRBV5-1,TRBJ1-1,TGCGCCAGCAGCCCTCGACAGGGATTTAGTGCTTTCTTT,CASSPRQGFSAFF
.,few,TRBV5-1,TRBJ2-5,TGCGCCAGCAAAGGCACAGAGTACCAAGAGACCCAGTACTTC,CASKGTEYQETQYF
.,few,TRBV10-3,TRBJ1-1,TGTGCCATCAGAGGACAGAACACTGAAGCTTTCTTT,CAIRGQNTEAFF
.,few,TRBV28,TRBJ2-7,TGTGCCACCCAGTGGGGCATCGAGCAGTACTTC,CATQWGIEQYF
TRBD1,few,TRBV7-9,TRBJ2-3,TGTGCCAGCAGCTCGACCGGGACAGGCACAGATACGCAGTATTTT,CASSSTGTGTDTQYF
.,few,TRBV5-1,TRBJ1-1,TGCGCCAGCAGCTACCCCGACAGGACCACTGAAGCTTTCTTT,CASSYPDRTTEAFF
.,.,TRBV5-1,TRBJ2-5,TGCGCCAGCCAGGCGTCCCAGTACTTC,CASQASQYF
.,few,TRBV10-3,TRBJ1-2,TGTGCCATCAGTGAGTCGGGCCAGTACTATGGCTACACCTTC,CAISESGQYYGYTF
TRBD2,few,TRBV6-2/TRBV6-3,TRBJ2-3,TGTGCCAGCACCCTTGCCCAACTAGCGGGGGGTCCGACAGATACGCAGTATTTT,CASTLAQLAGGPTDTQYF
TRBD2,.,TRBV18,TRBJ2-3,TGTGCCAGCTCACCACAGATAAGCGGGGCGAGCACAGATACGCAGTATTTT,CASSPQISGASTDTQYF
TRBD1,.,TRBV12-3/TRBV12-4,TRBJ2-1,TGTGCCAGCAGTTCTGACAGGGCCAATGAGCAGTTCTTC,CASSSDRANEQFF
TRBD1,few,TRBV7-3,TRBJ2-5,TGTGCCAGCAGCCTGGGACAGGGGAACCAAGAGACCCAGTACTTC,CASSLGQGNQETQYF